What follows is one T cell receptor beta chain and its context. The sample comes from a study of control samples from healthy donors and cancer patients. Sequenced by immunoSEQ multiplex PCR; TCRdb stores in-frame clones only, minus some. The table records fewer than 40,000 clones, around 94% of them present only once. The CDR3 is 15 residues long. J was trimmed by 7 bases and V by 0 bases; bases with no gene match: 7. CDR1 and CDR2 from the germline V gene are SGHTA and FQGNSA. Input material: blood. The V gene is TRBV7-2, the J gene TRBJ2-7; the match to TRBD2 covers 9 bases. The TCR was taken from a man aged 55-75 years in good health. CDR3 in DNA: TGTGCCAGCAGCTTAGCGGGCGGGGGGGCCGGTGAGCAGTACTTC. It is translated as CASSLAGGGAGEQYF.